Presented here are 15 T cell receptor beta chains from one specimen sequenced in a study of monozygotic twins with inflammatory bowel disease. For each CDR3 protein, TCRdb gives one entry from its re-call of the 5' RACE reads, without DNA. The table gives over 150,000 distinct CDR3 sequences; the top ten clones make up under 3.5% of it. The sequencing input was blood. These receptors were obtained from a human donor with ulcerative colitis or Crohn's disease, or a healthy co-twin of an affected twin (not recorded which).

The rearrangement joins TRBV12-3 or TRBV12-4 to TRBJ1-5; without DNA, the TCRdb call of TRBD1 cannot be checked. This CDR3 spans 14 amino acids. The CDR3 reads CASTPLYSNQPQHF.

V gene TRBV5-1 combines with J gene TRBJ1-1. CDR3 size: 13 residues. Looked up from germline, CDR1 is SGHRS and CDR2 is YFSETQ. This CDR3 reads CASSWAWNTEAFF.

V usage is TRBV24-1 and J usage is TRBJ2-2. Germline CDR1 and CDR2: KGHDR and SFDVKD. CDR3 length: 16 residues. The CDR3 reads CATSDFTKGSTGELFF.

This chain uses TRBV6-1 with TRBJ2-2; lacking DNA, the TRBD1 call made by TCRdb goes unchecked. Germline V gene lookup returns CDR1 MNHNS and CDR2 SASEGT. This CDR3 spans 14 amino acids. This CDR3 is CASSPGANTGELFF.

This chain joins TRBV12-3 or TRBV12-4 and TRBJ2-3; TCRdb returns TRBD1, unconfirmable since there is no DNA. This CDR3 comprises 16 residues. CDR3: CASSLPLGGSTDTQYF.

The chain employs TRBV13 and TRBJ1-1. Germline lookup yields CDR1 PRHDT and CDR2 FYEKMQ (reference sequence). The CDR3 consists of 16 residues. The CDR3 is CASSLDAGRSDTEAFF. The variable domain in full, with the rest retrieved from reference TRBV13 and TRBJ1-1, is AAGVIQSPRHLIKEKRETATLKCYPIPRHDTVYWYQQGPGQDPQFLISFYEKMQSDKGSIPDRFSAQQFSDYHSELNMSSLELGDSALYFCASSLDAGRSDTEAFFGQGTRLTVV.

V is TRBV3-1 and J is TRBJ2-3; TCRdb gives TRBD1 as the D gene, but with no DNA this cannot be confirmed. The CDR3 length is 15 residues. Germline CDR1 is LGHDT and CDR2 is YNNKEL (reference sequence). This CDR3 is CASSPWTRPADTQYF.

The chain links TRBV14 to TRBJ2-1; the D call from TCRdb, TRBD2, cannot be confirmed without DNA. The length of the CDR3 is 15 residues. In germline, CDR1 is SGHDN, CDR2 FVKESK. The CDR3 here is CASSPYGGRYNEQFF.

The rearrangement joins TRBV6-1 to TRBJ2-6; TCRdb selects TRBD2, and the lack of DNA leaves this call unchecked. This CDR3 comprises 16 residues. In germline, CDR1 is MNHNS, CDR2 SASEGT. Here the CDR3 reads CASTKGGGAGANVLTF.

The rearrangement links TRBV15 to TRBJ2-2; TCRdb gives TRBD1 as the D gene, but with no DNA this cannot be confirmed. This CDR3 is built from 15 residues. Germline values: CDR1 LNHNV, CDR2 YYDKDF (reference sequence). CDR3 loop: CATSRGQGSTGELFF.

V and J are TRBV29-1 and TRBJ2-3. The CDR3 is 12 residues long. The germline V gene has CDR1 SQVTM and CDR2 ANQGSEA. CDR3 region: CSVAGSTDTQYF.

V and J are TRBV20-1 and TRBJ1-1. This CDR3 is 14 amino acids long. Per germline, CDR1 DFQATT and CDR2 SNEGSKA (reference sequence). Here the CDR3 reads CSARDLRVGTEAFF.

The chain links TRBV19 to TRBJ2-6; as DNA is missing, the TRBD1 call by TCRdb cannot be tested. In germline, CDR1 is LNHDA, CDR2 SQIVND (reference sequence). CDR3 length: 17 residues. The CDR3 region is CASSPVRVDSGANVLTF.

The CDR3 region is CSATTLQTSGIYNEQFF. The chain carries TRBV20-1 and TRBJ2-1; TCRdb selects TRBD2, and the lack of DNA leaves this call unchecked. Germline V CDR1 and CDR2: DFQATT, SNEGSKA (reference sequence). This CDR3 has 17 amino acids.

The CDR3 loop reads CASSFGTSFRELFF. The chain joins TRBV11-1 to TRBJ2-2; TCRdb selects TRBD2, and the lack of DNA leaves this call unchecked. This CDR3 has 14 residues. Germline CDR1 reads SGHAT; CDR2 reads FQDESV (reference sequence).